This TCR beta chain stems from a study of T-cell memory formation after mild COVID-19 (dated by TCRdb to 2020 to 2023). Regarding the study in general: TCR sequence clusters from the two donors were largely donor specific. T-cell clones expanding and contracting after mild COVID-19 in a couple of donors were tracked by longitudinal TCRalpha and TCRbeta repertoire sequencing. Two young, previously healthy adult volunteers, one female and one male, were included in the cohort. Points the paper makes about the study in general: Contracting CD4+ clones turned up mainly in the CM and EM memory subsets, whereas EMRA was where CD8+ clones were enriched. SARS-CoV-2 specificity was not confirmed for the second-wave clones peaking on day 37. The study covered only a couple of mild cases, and larger cohorts including severe cases with pre-infection samples were considered necessary. The detection of some responding clones in pre-infection memory suggests that pre-existing cross-reactive memory T cells joined the SARS-CoV-2 response. Clones contracting from day 15 to 85 had balanced CD4/CD8 phenotypes, while a second wave expanding from day 15 to 37 was biased towards CD4+.

This sample was sequenced with an Illumina NovaSeq 6000. TCRalpha and TCRbeta cDNA libraries were built by 5'RACE with constant-segment primers, adding sample barcodes and unique molecular identifiers. RNA was extracted from every sample with Trizol reagent. Amplification of the libraries took two PCR steps, and the second step added a second sample barcode plus Illumina TruSeq adapters. The libraries were sequenced on an Illumina NovaSeq using 2 x 150 bp paired-end reads. On the authors' methods: The reads were demultiplexed and collapsed into UMI-guided consensus sequences using migec v1.2.7. Using mixcr v2.1.11, the UMI consensuses were aligned to TRA and TRB V and J templates and assembled into clonotypes. Clonotypes were classified as expanded or contracted when called significant by both edgeR and NoisET, with noise models trained on biological replicates. For edgeR calls, the cutoffs were a false discovery rate-adjusted p below 0.01 and a log2 fold-change threshold of 1. As an exploratory analysis of dynamics, PCA with hierarchical clustering was applied to max-normalized trajectories of the 1000 most abundant clonotypes. Separately sequenced CD4+ and CD8+ repertoires were used to assign the CD4 or CD8 phenotype of responding clones. In-frame beta chains were kept once TCRdb had trimmed the public reads at Q25 with fastp and called clones with MiXCR. When rows share a CDR3 protein, they turn into one entry using the most common DNA and genes. TCRdb assigned the V and J calls; the authors' analysis was not used. This sample gives under 200,000 distinct CDR3 sequences in total; 11% of them show up just once. The ten largest clones add up to about 3.8% of the sample.

A note on this clonotype: It lacks a known antigen. No base qualities exist here, and no much larger clone lies one base off it.

From the cysteine through the phenylalanine, the CDR3 covers 18 amino acids. Left in the record is the CDR3 DNA by itself, 54 bases read in frame from the first base. The germline V gene gives CDR1 as MNHEY and CDR2 as SVGEGT. V is trimmed back by 4 bases and J by 3 bases, and the junction contains 13 bases that no gene match accounts for. Ficoll-Paque density gradient centrifugation was the method used to isolate PBMCs. This receptor was identified in a man between 18 and 35 years old who had mild COVID-19 (a few samples of this study predate the infection). The sample titles of this study are shuffled in the database, so cell type and time point are left out; the donor was told from shared clones. The rearrangement combines TRBV6-2 or TRBV6-3 with TRBJ2-1; 9 central nucleotides agree with TRBD2. The sequenced sample was PBMCs or a T cell subset sorted from them (not recorded which). The bases are TGTGCCAGCAGTTCTCAACCGCCCCTAGCGGGGCTCTACAATGAGCAGTTCTTC. Its product reads: CASSSQPPLAGLYNEQFF.